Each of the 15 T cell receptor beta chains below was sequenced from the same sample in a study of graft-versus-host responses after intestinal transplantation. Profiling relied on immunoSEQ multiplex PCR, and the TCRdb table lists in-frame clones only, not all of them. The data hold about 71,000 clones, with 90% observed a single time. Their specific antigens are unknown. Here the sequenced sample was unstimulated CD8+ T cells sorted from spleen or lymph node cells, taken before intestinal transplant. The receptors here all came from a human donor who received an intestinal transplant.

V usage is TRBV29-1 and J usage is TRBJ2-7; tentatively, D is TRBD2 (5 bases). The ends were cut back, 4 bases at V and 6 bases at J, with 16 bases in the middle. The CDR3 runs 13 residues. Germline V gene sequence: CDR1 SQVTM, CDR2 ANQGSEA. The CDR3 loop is CSVVSSREGEQYF. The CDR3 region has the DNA TGCAGCGTTGTCAGTTCTAGAGAGGGCGAGCAGTACTTC.

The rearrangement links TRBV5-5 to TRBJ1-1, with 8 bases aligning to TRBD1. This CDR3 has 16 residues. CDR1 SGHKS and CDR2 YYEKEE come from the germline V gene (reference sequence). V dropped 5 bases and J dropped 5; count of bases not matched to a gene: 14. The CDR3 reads CASRYPGQDGWTEAFF. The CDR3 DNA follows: TGTGCCAGCAGGTACCCGGGACAGGATGGATGGACTGAAGCTTTCTTT.

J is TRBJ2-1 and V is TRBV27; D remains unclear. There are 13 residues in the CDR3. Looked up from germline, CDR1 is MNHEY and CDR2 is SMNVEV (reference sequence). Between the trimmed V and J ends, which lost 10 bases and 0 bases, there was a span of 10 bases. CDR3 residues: CATEDSSYNEQFF. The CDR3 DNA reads TGTGCCACAGAAGACTCCTCCTACAATGAGCAGTTCTTC.

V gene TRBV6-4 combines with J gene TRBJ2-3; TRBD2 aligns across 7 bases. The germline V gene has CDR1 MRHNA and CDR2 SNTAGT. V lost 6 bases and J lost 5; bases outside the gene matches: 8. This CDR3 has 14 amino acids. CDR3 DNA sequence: TGTGCCAGCAGCTCCGGGGTAGCGGGAGATACGCAGTATTTT. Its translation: CASSSGVAGDTQYF.

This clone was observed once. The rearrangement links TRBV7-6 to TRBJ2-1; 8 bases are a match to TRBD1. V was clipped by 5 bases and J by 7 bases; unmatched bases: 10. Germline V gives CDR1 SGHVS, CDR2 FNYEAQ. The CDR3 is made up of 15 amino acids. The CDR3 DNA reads TGTGCCAGCAGCCCGGGACGACAGGGGAGGAATGAGCAGTTCTTC. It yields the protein CASSPGRQGRNEQFF.

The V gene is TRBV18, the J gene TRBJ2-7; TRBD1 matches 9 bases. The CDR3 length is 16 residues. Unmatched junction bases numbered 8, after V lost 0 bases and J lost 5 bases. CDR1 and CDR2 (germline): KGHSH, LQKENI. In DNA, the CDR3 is TGTGCCAGCTCACCACCCCCGGGACAGGGATCCCACGAGCAGTACTTC. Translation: CASSPPPGQGSHEQYF.

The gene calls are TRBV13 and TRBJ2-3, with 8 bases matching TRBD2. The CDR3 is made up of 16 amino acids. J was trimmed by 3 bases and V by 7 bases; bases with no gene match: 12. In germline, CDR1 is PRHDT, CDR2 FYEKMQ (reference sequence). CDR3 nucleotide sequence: TGTGCCAGCACTAACCAACGGGGGGGCCGAACAGATACGCAGTATTTT. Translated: CASTNQRGGRTDTQYF.

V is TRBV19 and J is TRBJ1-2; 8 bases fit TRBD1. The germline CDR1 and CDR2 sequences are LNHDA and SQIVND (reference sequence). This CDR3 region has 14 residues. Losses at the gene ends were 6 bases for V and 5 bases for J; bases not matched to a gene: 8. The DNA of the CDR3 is TGTGCCAGTAGCGAACGGACAGGGACTTATGGCTACACCTTC. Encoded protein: CASSERTGTYGYTF.

The CDR3 reads CAISASENTEAFF. The CDR3, as DNA: TGTGCCATCAGCGCAAGCGAGAACACTGAAGCTTTCTTT. This chain joins TRBV10-3 and TRBJ1-1, with no clear D. There are 13 residues in the CDR3. Trimming shortened V by 6 bases and J by 1 base, and 9 bases separated the two germline ends. In germline, CDR1 is ENHRY, CDR2 SYGVKD.

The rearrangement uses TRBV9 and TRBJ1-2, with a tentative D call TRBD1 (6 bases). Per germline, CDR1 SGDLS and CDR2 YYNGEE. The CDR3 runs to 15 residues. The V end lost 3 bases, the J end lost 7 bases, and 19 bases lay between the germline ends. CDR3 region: CASSAGTHGTAGYTF. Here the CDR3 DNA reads TGTGCCAGCAGCGCCGGGACACACGGAACGGCTGGCTACACCTTC.

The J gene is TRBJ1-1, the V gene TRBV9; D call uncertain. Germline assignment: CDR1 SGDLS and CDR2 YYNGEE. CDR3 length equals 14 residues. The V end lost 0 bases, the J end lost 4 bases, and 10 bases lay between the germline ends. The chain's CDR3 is CASSVGVSGTEAFF. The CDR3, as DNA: TGTGCCAGCAGCGTAGGAGTTTCAGGCACTGAAGCTTTCTTT.

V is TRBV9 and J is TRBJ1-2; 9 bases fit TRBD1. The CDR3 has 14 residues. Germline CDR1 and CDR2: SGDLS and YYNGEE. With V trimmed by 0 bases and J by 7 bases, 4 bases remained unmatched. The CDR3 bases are TGTGCCAGCAGCGTAGGGGGACAGGGTTTTGGCTACACCTTC. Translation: CASSVGGQGFGYTF. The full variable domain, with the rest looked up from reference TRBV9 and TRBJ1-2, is DSGVTQTPKHLITATGQRVTLRCSPRSGDLSVYWYQQSLDQGLQFLIQYYNGEERAKGNILERFSAQQFPDLHSELNLSSLELGDSALYFCASSVGGQGFGYTFGSGTRLTVV.

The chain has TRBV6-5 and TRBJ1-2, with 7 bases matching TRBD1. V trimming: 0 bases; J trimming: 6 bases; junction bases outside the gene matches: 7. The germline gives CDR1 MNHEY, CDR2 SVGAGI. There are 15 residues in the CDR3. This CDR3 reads CASSYSWGQGDGYTF. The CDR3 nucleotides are TGTGCCAGCAGTTACTCTTGGGGGCAGGGGGATGGCTACACCTTC.

For the CDR3, the DNA is TGTGCCAGCAGCTTGGGTACGCCCGGCTACGAGCAGTACTTC. It codes for CASSLGTPGYEQYF. The genes are TRBV5-6 and TRBJ2-7; D remains ambiguous. This CDR3 is 14 amino acids long. V dropped 0 bases and J dropped 3 bases, with 10 bases sitting between them. Germline CDR1 and CDR2: SGHDT and YYEEEE.

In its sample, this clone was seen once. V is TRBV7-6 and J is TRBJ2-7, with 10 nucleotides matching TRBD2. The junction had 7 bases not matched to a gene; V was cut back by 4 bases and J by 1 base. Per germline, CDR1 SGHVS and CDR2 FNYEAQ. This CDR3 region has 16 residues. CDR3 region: CASSSNSGGLSYEQYF. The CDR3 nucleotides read TGTGCCAGCAGCTCCAATAGCGGGGGGCTATCCTACGAGCAGTACTTC.